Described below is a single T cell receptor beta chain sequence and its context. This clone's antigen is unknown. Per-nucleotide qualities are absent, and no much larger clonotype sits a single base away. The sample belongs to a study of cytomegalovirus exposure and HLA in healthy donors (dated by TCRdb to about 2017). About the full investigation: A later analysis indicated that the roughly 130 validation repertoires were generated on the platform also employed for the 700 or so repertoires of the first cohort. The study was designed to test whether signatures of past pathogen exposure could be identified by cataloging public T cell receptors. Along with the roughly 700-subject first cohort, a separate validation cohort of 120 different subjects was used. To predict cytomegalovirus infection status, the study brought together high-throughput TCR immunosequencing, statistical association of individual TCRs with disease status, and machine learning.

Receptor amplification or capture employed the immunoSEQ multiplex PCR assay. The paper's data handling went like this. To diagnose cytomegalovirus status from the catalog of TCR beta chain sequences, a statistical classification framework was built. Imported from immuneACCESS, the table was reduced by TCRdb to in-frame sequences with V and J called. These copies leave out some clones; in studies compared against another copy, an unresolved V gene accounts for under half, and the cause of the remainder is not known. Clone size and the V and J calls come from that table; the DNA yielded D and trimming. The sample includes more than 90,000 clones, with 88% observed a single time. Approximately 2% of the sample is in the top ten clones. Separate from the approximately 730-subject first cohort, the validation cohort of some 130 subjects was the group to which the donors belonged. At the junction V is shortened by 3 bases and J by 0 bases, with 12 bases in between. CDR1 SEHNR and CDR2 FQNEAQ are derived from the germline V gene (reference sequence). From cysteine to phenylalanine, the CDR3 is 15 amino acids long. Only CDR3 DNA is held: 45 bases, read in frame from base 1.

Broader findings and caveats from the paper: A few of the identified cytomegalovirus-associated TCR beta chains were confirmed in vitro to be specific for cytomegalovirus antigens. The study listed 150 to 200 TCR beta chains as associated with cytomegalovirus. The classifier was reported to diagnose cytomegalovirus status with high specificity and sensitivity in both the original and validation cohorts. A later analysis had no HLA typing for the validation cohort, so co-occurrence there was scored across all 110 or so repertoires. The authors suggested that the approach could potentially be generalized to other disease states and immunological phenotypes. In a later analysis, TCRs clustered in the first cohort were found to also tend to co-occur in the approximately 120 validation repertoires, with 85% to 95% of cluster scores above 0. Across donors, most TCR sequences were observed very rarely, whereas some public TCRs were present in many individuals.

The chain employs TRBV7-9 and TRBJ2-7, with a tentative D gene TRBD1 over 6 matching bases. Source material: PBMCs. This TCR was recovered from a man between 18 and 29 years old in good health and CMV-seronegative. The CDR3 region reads CASSLAGTYSYEQYF. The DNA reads TGTGCCAGCAGCTTGGCCGGGACATACTCCTACGAGCAGTACTTC.